Following are 23 T cell receptor beta chains from one sample sequenced in a study of early T cells in non-severe SARS-CoV-2 infection. TCRdb reprocessed the 5' RACE reads with MiXCR, giving one entry per CDR3 protein. The sample has about 48,000 distinct CDR3 sequences; about 13% are singletons. Sequenced: whole blood. These receptors all stem from an adult who was a healthcare worker with PCR-confirmed SARS-CoV-2 infection or an uninfected control (not recorded which).

This clonotype has just a few counts. This rearrangement joins TRBV6-5 to TRBJ1-2; 7 bases map to TRBD1. The CDR3 has 15 amino acids. Trimming removed 10 bases from V and 7 bases from J; junction bases left unmatched: 18. Germline CDR1 is MNHEY and CDR2 is SVGAGI. The CDR3 DNA reads as TGTGCCACCTCTTTAGGGGGACAGAGGTTGTCTGGCTACACCTTC. Encoded protein: CATSLGGQRLSGYTF.

This clonotype was seen ten or more times. This rearrangement joins TRBV30 to TRBJ2-1; 9 positions agree with TRBD2. This CDR3 comprises 15 residues. Per the germline V gene, CDR1 is GTSNPN and CDR2 is SVGIG (reference sequence). The J segment lost 5 bases and the V segment lost 0 bases, leaving 5 bases of the junction unmatched. In DNA form, the CDR3 reads TGTGCCTGGAGTGTACTGGGACTAGCCCACAATGAGCAGTTCTTC. It yields the protein CAWSVLGLAHNEQFF.

This clonotype occurred a few times. The chain combines TRBV3-1 with TRBJ2-7; D tentatively reads TRBD1 or TRBD2 (5 bases each). This CDR3 spans 12 amino acids. Trimming took off 8 bases at V and 4 bases at J, with 12 bases between the two ends. Germline V gene data show CDR1 as LGHDT and CDR2 as YNNKEL (reference sequence). The CDR3 spells CASGTNNYEQYF. The DNA of the CDR3 is TGTGCCAGCGGGACGAATAATTACGAGCAGTACTTC.

This clonotype was seen repeatedly, ten times or more. The chain couples TRBV29-1 to TRBJ2-4, with D maybe TRBD2 (5 bases). The CDR3 contains 14 residues. V was trimmed by 0 bases and J by 10 bases, leaving 16 bases between them. Germline CDR1 SQVTM, CDR2 ANQGSEA. In nucleotides, the CDR3 is TGCAGCGTTGAAGATCGGGGTCCGGTCGGGATTCAGTACTTC. Its translation: CSVEDRGPVGIQYF.

This clonotype was seen a few times. The CDR3 sequence is CSAHNHGSGIGKETQYF. The CDR3 DNA follows: TGCAGTGCCCACAATCATGGGAGCGGGATCGGAAAAGAGACCCAGTACTTC. This chain uses TRBV20-1 with TRBJ2-5, with 7 bases fitting TRBD2. CDR1 is DFQATT and CDR2 is SNEGSKA in the germline V gene (reference sequence). Losses at the gene ends were 6 bases for V and 3 bases for J; bases not matched to a gene: 19. This CDR3 has 17 amino acids.

This clonotype has a handful of counts. The chain combines TRBV4-1 with TRBJ1-5; 8 positions match TRBD1. V shed 4 bases and J 5 bases; nucleotides not matched to a gene: 10. This CDR3 spans 16 amino acids. The V gene's germline CDR1 is MGHRA and CDR2 YSYEKL. Here the CDR3 reads CASSPFGQGMDQPQHF. CDR3 nucleotides: TGCGCCAGCAGCCCGTTCGGACAGGGTATGGATCAGCCCCAGCATTTT.

This clonotype was observed many times. The chain joins TRBV19 to TRBJ1-5, with D unclear. This CDR3 region has 15 residues. CDR1 and CDR2 from the germline V gene are LNHDA and SQIVND (reference sequence). The V end lost 4 bases, the J end lost 2 bases, and 12 bases lay between the germline ends. CDR3 DNA sequence: TGTGCCAGTAGTAGAACCTTAGGGCGCAATCAGCCCCAGCATTTT. It codes for CASSRTLGRNQPQHF.

The chain couples TRBV7-2 to TRBJ2-1; D remains unclear. Trimming stripped 3 bases from V and 2 bases from J, with 11 bases between. CDR1 SGHTA and CDR2 FQGNSA come from the germline V gene. CDR3 length: 15 residues. The CDR3 DNA is TGTGCCAGCAGCTTCCTAAGGATGGCCTACAATGAGCAGTTCTTC. Translated, it gives CASSFLRMAYNEQFF.

This clonotype showed up many times. The chain carries TRBV28 and TRBJ2-5; 7 bases align to TRBD1. This CDR3 has 15 amino acids. After removal of 5 bases from V and 2 bases from J, the junction contained 8 bases not matched to a gene. Germline CDR1 MDHEN, CDR2 SYDVKM. This CDR3 reads CASSGQGDTQETQYF. Here the CDR3 DNA reads TGTGCCAGCAGTGGTCAGGGGGACACTCAAGAGACCCAGTACTTC.

In the case of this clonotype: Sequence at one end of the junction differs from germline and may be a read error. The chain carries TRBV19 and TRBJ1-6, with no clear D. Germline V gene lookup returns CDR1 LNHDA and CDR2 SQIVND (reference sequence). The CDR3 loop spans 14 amino acids. The CDR3 loop is CVSSRRQRDSPLHF. The CDR3 DNA reads as TGTGTCAGTAGTAGGCGGCAAAGGGATTCACCCCTCCACTTT.

This clonotype was counted ten times or more. One junction end does not reproduce the germline sequence, and a read error may be involved. V usage is TRBV7-2 and J usage is TRBJ2-1; no clear D. The CDR3 covers 12 residues. Germline V gene sequence: CDR1 SGHTA, CDR2 FQGNSA. DNA of the CDR3: TGTGCCAGCAGCCTCGGTGCCGCCCCTCAGCTCTTC. It encodes CASSLGAAPQLF.

This clonotype was seen many times. The chain has TRBV6-1 and TRBJ1-6; D unclear. Germline V gene lookup returns CDR1 MNHNS and CDR2 SASEGT. V shed 2 bases and J shed 7 bases, with 12 bases lying between them. This CDR3 contains 15 residues. This chain's CDR3 is CASSETVRNNSPLHF. The CDR3 DNA reads TGTGCCAGCAGTGAAACGGTCCGTAACAATTCACCCCTCCACTTT.

This clonotype was observed at least ten times. Here the CDR3 reads CSVMARTDTQYF. The DNA of the CDR3 is TGCAGCGTTATGGCCCGCACAGATACGCAGTATTTT. The rearrangement joins TRBV29-1 to TRBJ2-3; unclear D gene. This CDR3 is 12 amino acids long. Trimming took 5 bases from V and 1 from J, leaving 7 bases between them. Germline V gives CDR1 SQVTM, CDR2 ANQGSEA.

The chain carries TRBV5-1 and TRBJ1-2; no reliable D call. The CDR3 consists of 14 residues. Per the germline V gene, CDR1 is SGHRS and CDR2 is YFSETQ. V was clipped by 0 bases and J by 5 bases, with 11 bases between them. DNA of the CDR3: TGCGCCAGCAGCTTGGAATCGACCTTTTATGGCTACACCTTC. This translates into CASSLESTFYGYTF. The full variable domain, rest sourced from reference TRBV5-1 and TRBJ1-2, is KAGVTQTPRYLIKTRGQQVTLSCSPISGHRSVSWYQQTPGQGLQFLFEYFSETQRNKGNFPGRFSGRQFSNSRSEMNVSTLELGDSALYLCASSLESTFYGYTFGSGTRLTVV.

This clonotype was seen more than once but under ten times. The chain carries TRBV7-9 and TRBJ1-1, with 9 bases matching TRBD1. Germline CDR1 reads SEHNR; CDR2 reads FQNEAQ (reference sequence). The CDR3 sequence is 13 residues long. V lost 8 bases and J lost 1; bases outside the gene matches: 2. The CDR3 DNA follows: TGTGCCAGCGGGGGACAGGGGAACACTGAAGCTTTCTTT. The encoded protein is CASGGQGNTEAFF.

The chain combines TRBV5-1 with TRBJ2-3; D uncertain. Germline CDR1 SGHRS, CDR2 YFSETQ. The CDR3 runs 16 residues. Between the trimmed V and J ends, which lost 0 bases and 0 bases, there was a span of 11 bases. In DNA form, the CDR3 reads TGCGCCAGCAGCTTGGCTGCTGCCCCTAGCACAGATACGCAGTATTTT. Protein product: CASSLAAAPSTDTQYF.

The chain joins TRBV7-9 to TRBJ1-3; D remains unclear. The CDR3 covers 18 residues. Germline CDR1 reads SEHNR; CDR2 reads FQNEAQ (reference sequence). Deletions cut 2 bases from V and 1 base from J, with 18 bases between. The CDR3 here is CASSLYLVSQRSGNTIYF. In nucleotides, the CDR3 is TGTGCCAGCAGCTTATACCTTGTTAGTCAGAGATCTGGAAACACCATATATTTT.

At least ten counts were recorded for this clonotype. The rearrangement uses TRBV29-1 and TRBJ1-1; 10 bases are a match to TRBD1. This CDR3 spans 15 amino acids. Germline assignment: CDR1 SQVTM and CDR2 ANQGSEA. The ends lost 4 bases at V and 4 bases at J; junction bases unmatched: 9. The CDR3 region is CSVVYPRDRGTEAFF. CDR3 sequence (DNA): TGCAGCGTTGTGTACCCCCGGGACAGGGGCACTGAAGCTTTCTTT.

A few counts support this clonotype. The V call is TRBV2, the J call TRBJ2-3; 7 bases match TRBD1. CDR3 size: 14 residues. V lost 4 bases to trimming and J lost 3 bases; unmatched junction nucleotides: 4. Germline V gene data show CDR1 as SNHLY and CDR2 as FYNNEI. The CDR3 spells CASSAQGWTDTQYF. The CDR3 coding sequence is TGTGCCAGCAGTGCACAGGGGTGGACAGATACGCAGTATTTT.

This clonotype was seen at least ten times. The chain joins TRBV7-9 to TRBJ1-5; D is unresolved. Trimming removed 5 bases at V and 6 bases at J, with 14 bases between. The CDR3 covers 14 residues. Germline V gene lookup returns CDR1 SEHNR and CDR2 FQNEAQ (reference sequence). The chain's CDR3 is CASSPTGVPQPQHF. For the CDR3, the DNA is TGTGCCAGCAGCCCCACCGGGGTACCTCAGCCCCAGCATTTT. The variable domain in full, with the rest retrieved from reference TRBV7-9 and TRBJ1-5, is DTGVSQNPRHKITKRGQNVTFRCDPISEHNRLYWYRQTLGQGPEFLTYFQNEAQLEKSRLLSDRFSAERPKGSFSTLEIQRTEQGDSAMYLCASSPTGVPQPQHFGDGTRLSIL.

The table lists this clonotype with many counts. V is TRBV6-6 and J is TRBJ2-1; D could derive from TRBD1 or TRBD2 (5 bases each). The CDR3 has 14 residues. The V end lost 2 bases, the J end lost 10 bases, and 15 bases lay between the germline ends. Germline CDR1 and CDR2: MNHNY and SVGAGI (reference sequence). The CDR3 nucleotides are TGTGCCAGCAGTTACGGGACCGCCGCCTTCGAGCAGTTCTTC. Translation: CASSYGTAAFEQFF.

This clonotype occurred a few times. This chain connects TRBV2 to TRBJ2-2; a possible D gene is TRBD1 (6 bases). The CDR3 length is 12 residues. Germline CDR1 and CDR2: SNHLY and FYNNEI. The V end was cut by 5 bases, the J end by 7 bases, with 8 bases between. CDR3 sequence reads: CASSSGDGELFF. In DNA form, the CDR3 reads TGTGCCAGCAGTTCAGGGGACGGGGAGCTGTTTTTT.

Details on this clonotype: This could be a read error, since a much larger clone is one nucleotide away. The V and J genes are TRBV6-5 and TRBJ1-5; D uncertain. This CDR3 spans 12 amino acids. Germline V gene data show CDR1 as MNHEY and CDR2 as SVGAGI. CDR3 amino acids: CASNQLHQPQLF. CDR3 in DNA: TGTGCCAGCAATCAGTTGCATCAGCCCCAGCTTTTT.